The sequence of this T cell receptor beta chain was determined in a study of blood T cell repertoires in COVID-19. Turning to the study itself: The study drew acute and convalescent COVID-19 samples from the United States, Italy and Spain. T cells, B-cell-depleted T cells, or PBMCs supplied cDNA or gDNA.

Authors' processing steps: For nucleated cells, counts were estimated from reference gene primer amplification. Measured with immunoSEQ multiplex PCR; TCRdb has only the in-frame clones, and not every one. V and J calls and clone size are given by that table; D and trimming were obtained from the DNA. The sample has 55,000 to 80,000 clones; about four fifths are singletons. The CDR3 sequence is 17 residues long. Trimming took off 2 bases at V and 6 bases at J, with 21 bases between the two ends. Per the germline V gene, CDR1 is SGHRS and CDR2 is YFSETQ. The sequence was collected from an older woman with acute or convalescent COVID-19. The gene calls are TRBV5-1 and TRBJ2-4; possible D gene TRBD1, 6 bases. Source material: peripheral blood. CDR3 sequence: CASSFDRPTTPGNIQYF. The CDR3 region has the DNA TGCGCCAGCAGCTTTGACAGGCCTACGACCCCCGGAAACATTCAGTACTTC. Full variable domain (rest looked up from reference TRBV5-1 and TRBJ2-4): KAGVTQTPRYLIKTRGQQVTLSCSPISGHRSVSWYQQTPGQGLQFLFEYFSETQRNKGNFPGRFSGRQFSNSRSEMNVSTLELGDSALYLCASSFDRPTTPGNIQYFGAGTRLSVL.